This T cell receptor (beta chain) was captured by sequencing in a study of beta chain features in type 1 diabetes. Study-wide background: Sorted cells, approximately 110 million in number, were examined across all samples. Broader study findings: Patients' naive, central memory and regulatory TCRB repertoires appeared more alike than those of healthy donors. All four CD4+ subsets from Type 1 diabetes patients carried moderately but significantly shorter TCRB CDR3s.

TCRB transcripts that were expressed got sequenced, as all of the isolated RNA had been reverse transcribed. The assay was immunoSEQ multiplex PCR, and TCRdb's table has in-frame clones only and misses some. Here the sample spans approximately 730,000 clones, roughly 13% being singletons. This clone was observed a handful of times. Its antigen is currently unknown. The length of the CDR3 is 12 residues. Germline loops: CDR1 SGHTA, CDR2 FQGNSA. The V gene lost 3 bases and the J gene lost 1 base, with 3 bases spanning the gap. The gene calls are TRBV7-2 and TRBJ1-1; no clear D gene. Material: naive CD4+ T cells from blood. This sequence was found in a man younger than 35 with type 1 diabetes. The CDR3, as DNA: TGTGCCAGCAGCTTTCAGAACACTGAAGCTTTCTTT. Translation: CASSFQNTEAFF.